These 3 T cell receptor beta chains share one sample of origin, sequenced in a study of control samples from healthy donors and cancer patients. Sequencing was performed with immunoSEQ multiplex PCR; in TCRdb, only in-frame clones are kept and a portion is missing. The sample includes some 130,000 clones, about nine tenths of them seen just once. The sequencing sample was made of PBMCs. Source of these receptors: a man aged 45 to 65 with head and neck cancer.

The rearrangement uses TRBV6-6 and TRBJ2-3; 8 bases agree with TRBD2. With V trimmed by 4 bases and J by 10 bases, 13 bases remained unmatched. The length of the CDR3 is 15 residues. The germline V gene has CDR1 MNHNY and CDR2 SVGAGI (reference sequence). The CDR3 here is CASSSPLSGREAQYF. The CDR3 nucleotides are TGTGCCAGCAGTTCCCCACTTAGCGGGCGGGAGGCGCAGTATTTT.

This chain connects TRBV7-9 to TRBJ2-2; no definite D call. Trimming cost V 1 base and J 6 bases, with 3 bases left between them. This CDR3 has 12 amino acids. Germline CDR1 is SEHNR and CDR2 is FQNEAQ (reference sequence). CDR3 sequence reads: CASSLDSGELFF. For the CDR3, the DNA is TGTGCCAGCAGCTTAGATTCCGGGGAGCTGTTTTTT.

The genes are TRBV11-1 and TRBJ2-7, with D possibly being TRBD1 (5 bases). The germline gives CDR1 SGHAT, CDR2 FQDESV (reference sequence). This CDR3 has 15 amino acids. V was trimmed by 5 bases and J by 0 bases, leaving 14 bases between them. The CDR3 sequence: CASSTTVGSSYEQYF. The CDR3 coding sequence is TGTGCCAGCAGCACGACAGTAGGCAGCTCCTACGAGCAGTACTTC.